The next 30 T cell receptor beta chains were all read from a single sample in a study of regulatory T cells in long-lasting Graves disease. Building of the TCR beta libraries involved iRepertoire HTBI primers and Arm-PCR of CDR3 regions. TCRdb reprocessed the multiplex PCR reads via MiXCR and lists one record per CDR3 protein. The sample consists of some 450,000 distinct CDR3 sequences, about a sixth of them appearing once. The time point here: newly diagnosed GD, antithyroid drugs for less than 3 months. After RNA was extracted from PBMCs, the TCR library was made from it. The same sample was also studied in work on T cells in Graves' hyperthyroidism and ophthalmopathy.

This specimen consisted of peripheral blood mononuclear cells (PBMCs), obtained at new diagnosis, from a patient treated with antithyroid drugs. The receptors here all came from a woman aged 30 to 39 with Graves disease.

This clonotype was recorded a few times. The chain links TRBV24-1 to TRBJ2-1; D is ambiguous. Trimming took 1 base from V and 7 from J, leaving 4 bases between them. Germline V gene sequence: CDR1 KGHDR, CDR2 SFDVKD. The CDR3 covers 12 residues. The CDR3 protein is CATSDFRNEQFF. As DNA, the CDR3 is TGTGCCACCAGTGATTTTAGGAATGAGCAGTTCTTC.

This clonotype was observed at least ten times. CDR3 amino acids: CASSLARDAELFF. The CDR3 DNA is TGCGCCAGCAGCTTGGCTCGGGACGCGGAGCTGTTTTTT. V gene TRBV5-1 combines with J gene TRBJ2-2; D may match TRBD1 or TRBD2 (5 bases each). Germline lookup yields CDR1 SGHRS and CDR2 YFSETQ. The V and J ends lost 0 bases and 10 bases respectively, with 10 bases between them. This CDR3 comprises 13 residues.

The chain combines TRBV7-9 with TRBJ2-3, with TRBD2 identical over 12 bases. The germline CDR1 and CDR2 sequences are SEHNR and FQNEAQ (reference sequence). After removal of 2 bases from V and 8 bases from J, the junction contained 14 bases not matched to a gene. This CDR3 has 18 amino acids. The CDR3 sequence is CASSLLPGLAGSGGTQYF. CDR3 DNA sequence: TGTGCCAGCAGCTTACTACCCGGACTAGCGGGATCAGGGGGTACGCAGTATTTT.

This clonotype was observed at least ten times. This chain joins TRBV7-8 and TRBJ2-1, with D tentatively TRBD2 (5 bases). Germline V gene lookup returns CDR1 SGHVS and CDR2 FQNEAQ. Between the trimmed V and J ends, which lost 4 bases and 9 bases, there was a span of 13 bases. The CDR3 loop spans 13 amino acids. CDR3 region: CASSSSREGEQFF. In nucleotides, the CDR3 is TGTGCCAGCAGCTCGTCGCGAGAGGGTGAGCAGTTCTTC.

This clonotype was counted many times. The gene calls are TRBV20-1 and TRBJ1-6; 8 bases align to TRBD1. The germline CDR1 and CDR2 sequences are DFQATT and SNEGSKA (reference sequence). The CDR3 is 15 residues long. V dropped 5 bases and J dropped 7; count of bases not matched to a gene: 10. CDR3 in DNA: TGCAGTGCTTCCTTCTCTGGACAGGGAAATTCACCCCTCCACTTT. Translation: CSASFSGQGNSPLHF.

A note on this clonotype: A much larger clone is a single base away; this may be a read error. The CDR3: CSAGRWEGLTGELFF. The CDR3 region has the DNA TGCAGTGCTGGTCGGTGGGAGGGCCTCACCGGGGAGCTGTTTTTT. The chain joins TRBV20-1 to TRBJ2-2, with 7 bases that match TRBD2. After removal of 5 bases from V and 4 bases from J, the junction contained 10 bases not matched to a gene. Germline V gene lookup returns CDR1 DFQATT and CDR2 SNEGSKA (reference sequence). The CDR3 length is 15 residues.

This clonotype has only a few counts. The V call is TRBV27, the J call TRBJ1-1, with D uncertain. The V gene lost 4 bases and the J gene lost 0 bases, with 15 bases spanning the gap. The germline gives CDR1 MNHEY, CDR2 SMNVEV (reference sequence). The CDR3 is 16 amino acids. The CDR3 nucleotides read TGTGCCAGCAGTTCCTCCTCCTGGGCCCTGAACACTGAAGCTTTCTTT. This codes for CASSSSSWALNTEAFF.

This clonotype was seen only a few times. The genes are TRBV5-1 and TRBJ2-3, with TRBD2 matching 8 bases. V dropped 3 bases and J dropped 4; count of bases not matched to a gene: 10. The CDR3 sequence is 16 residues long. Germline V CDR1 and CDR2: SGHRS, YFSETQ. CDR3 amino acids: CASSSSSGSPSDTQYF. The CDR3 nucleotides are TGCGCCAGCAGCTCCTCCAGCGGGAGCCCATCAGATACGCAGTATTTT.

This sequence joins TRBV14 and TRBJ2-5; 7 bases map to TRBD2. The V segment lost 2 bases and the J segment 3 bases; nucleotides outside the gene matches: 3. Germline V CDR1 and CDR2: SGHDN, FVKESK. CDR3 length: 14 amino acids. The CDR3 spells CASSQLAEKETQYF. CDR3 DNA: TGTGCCAGCAGCCAACTAGCGGAGAAAGAGACCCAGTACTTC.

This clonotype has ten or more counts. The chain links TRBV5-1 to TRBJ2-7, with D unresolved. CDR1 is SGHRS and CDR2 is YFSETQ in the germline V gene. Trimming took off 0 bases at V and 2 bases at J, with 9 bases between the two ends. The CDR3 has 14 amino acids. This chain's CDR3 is CASSLADFPYEQYF. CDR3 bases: TGCGCCAGCAGCTTGGCGGATTTCCCCTACGAGCAGTACTTC.

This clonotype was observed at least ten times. In DNA, the CDR3 is TGTGCCAGCAGTGCCGACCCGGGGCGGTTGAACACTGAAGCTTTCTTT. Protein sequence: CASSADPGRLNTEAFF. The V gene is TRBV6-1, the J gene TRBJ1-1, with D possibly TRBD1 on 5 matching bases. The V end lost 4 bases, the J end lost 0 bases, and 15 bases lay between the germline ends. Per the germline V gene, CDR1 is MNHNS and CDR2 is SASEGT. This CDR3 is 16 amino acids long.

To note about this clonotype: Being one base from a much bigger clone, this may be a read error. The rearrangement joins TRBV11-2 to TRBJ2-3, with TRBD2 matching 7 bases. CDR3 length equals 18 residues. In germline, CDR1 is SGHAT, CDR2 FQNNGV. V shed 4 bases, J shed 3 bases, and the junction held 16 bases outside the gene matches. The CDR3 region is CASSSDPGLVRVTDTQYF. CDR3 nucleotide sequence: TGTGCCAGCAGCTCCGACCCTGGACTAGTTAGAGTGACAGATACGCAGTATTTT.

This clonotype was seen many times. Written as DNA, the CDR3 is TGTGCCAGCAGCTCTGCGGGCCCGAACAATGAGCAGTTCTTC. Protein product: CASSSAGPNNEQFF. The genes are TRBV7-2 and TRBJ2-1, with D perhaps matching TRBD2 (5 bases). Trimming took 4 bases from V and 5 from J, leaving 12 bases between them. The germline CDR1 and CDR2 sequences are SGHTA and FQGNSA. There are 14 residues in the CDR3.

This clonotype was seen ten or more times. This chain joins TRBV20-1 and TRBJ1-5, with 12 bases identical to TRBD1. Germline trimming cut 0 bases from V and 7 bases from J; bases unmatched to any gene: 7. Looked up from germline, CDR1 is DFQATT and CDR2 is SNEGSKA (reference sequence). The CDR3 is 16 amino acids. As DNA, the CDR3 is TGCAGTGCTAGAGACGGGACAGGGGGCTTAAGGCAGCCCCAGCATTTT. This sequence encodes CSARDGTGGLRQPQHF.

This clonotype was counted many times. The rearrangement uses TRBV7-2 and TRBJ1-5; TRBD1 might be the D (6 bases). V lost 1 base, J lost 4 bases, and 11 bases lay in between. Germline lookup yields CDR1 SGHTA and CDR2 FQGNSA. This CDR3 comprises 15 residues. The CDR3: CASSLEGRGNQPQHF. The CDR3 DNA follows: TGTGCCAGCAGCTTAGAAGGAAGGGGGAATCAGCCCCAGCATTTT.

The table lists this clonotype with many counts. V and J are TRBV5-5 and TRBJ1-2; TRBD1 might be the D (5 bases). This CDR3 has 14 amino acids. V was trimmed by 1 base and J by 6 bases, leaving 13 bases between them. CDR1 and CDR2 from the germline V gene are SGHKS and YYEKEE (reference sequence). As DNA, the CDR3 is TGTGCCAGCAGCTTGCCCGACAGTGGACATGGCTACACCTTC. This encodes CASSLPDSGHGYTF.

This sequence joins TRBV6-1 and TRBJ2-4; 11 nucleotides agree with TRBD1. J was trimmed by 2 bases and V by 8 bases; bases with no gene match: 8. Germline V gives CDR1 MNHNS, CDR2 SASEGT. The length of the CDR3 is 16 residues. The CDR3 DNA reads TGTGCCAGCCGACTTGGGACAGGGGGAACCAAAAACATTCAGTACTTC. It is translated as CASRLGTGGTKNIQYF.

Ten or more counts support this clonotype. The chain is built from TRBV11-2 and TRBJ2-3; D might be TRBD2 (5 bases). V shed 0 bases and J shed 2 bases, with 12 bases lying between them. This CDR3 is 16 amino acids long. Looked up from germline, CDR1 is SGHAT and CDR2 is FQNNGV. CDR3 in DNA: TGTGCCAGCAGCTTAGATGTGAGCGGACTCACAGATACGCAGTATTTT. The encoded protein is CASSLDVSGLTDTQYF.

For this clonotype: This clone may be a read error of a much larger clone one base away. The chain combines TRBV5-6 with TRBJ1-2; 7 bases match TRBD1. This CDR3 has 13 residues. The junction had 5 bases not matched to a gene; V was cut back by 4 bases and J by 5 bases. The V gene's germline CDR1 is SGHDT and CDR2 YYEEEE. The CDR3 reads CASSRDRVYGYTF. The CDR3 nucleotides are TGTGCCAGCAGCCGGGACAGAGTATATGGCTACACCTTC.

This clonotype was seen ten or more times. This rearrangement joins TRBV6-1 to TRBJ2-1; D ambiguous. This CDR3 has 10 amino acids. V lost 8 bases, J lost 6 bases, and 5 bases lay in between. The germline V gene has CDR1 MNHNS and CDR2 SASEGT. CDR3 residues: CASGGNEQFF. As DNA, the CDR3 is TGTGCCAGCGGCGGCAATGAGCAGTTCTTC.

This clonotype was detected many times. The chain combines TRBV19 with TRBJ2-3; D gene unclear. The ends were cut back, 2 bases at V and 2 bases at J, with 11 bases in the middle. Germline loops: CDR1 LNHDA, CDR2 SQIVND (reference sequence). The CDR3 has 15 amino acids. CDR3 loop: CASSIKGYITDTQYF. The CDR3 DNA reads TGTGCCAGTAGTATAAAGGGTTATATCACAGATACGCAGTATTTT.

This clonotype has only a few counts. The CDR3 spells CSARGRRGGRTDTQYF. In nucleotides, the CDR3 is TGCAGTGCTAGAGGGAGACGAGGCGGGAGAACAGATACGCAGTATTTT. The chain links TRBV20-1 to TRBJ2-3, with 7 positions matching TRBD2. Germline V gene lookup returns CDR1 DFQATT and CDR2 SNEGSKA (reference sequence). V lost 1 base and J lost 3; bases outside the gene matches: 10. The CDR3 covers 16 residues.

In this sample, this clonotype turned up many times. CDR3 sequence reads: CASSQALGEQETQYF. In nucleotides, the CDR3 is TGTGCCAGCAGCCAAGCACTCGGAGAGCAAGAGACCCAGTACTTC. This chain connects TRBV3-1 to TRBJ2-5; no definite D call. The germline V gene encodes CDR1 LGHDT and CDR2 YNNKEL (reference sequence). The CDR3 is 15 amino acids. V was pared by 1 base and J by 2 bases, with 11 bases between.

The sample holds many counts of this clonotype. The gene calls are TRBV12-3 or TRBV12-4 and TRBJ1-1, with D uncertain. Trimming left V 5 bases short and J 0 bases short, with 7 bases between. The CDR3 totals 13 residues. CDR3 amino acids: CASSANMNTEAFF. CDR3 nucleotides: TGTGCCAGCAGTGCGAACATGAACACTGAAGCTTTCTTT.

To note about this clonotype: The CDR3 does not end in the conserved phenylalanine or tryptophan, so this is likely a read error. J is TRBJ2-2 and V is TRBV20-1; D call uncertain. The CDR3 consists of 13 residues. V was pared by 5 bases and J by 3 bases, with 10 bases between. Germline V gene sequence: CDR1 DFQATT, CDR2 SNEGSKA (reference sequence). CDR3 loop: CSAATLDTGELFL. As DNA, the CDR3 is TGCAGTGCTGCAACCCTAGACACCGGGGAGCTGTTTCTT.

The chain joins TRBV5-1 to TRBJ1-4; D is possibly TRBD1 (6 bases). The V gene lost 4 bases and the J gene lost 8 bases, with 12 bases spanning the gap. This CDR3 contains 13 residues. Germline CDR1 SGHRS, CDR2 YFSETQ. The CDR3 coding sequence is TGCGCCAGCAGCCCCCGACAGGACGAAAAACTGTTTTTT. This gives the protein CASSPRQDEKLFF.

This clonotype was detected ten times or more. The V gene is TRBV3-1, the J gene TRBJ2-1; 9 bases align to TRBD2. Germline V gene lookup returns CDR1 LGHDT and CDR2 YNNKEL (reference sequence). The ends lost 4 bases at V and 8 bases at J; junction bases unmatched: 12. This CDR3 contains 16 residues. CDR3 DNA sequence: TGTGCCAGCAGCCCAGATTCGGGACTAGCTTTCTATGAGCAGTTCTTC. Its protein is CASSPDSGLAFYEQFF.

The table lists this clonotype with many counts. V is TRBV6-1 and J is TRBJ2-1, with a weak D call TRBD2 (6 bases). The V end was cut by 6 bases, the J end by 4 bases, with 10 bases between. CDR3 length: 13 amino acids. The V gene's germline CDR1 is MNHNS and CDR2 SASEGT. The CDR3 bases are TGTGCCAGCAGCAACCGGGAGTACAATGAGCAGTTCTTC. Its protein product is CASSNREYNEQFF.

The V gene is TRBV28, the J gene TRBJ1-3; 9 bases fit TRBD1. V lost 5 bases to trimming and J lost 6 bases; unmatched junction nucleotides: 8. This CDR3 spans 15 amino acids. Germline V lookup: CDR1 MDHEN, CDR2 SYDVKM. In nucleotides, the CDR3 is TGTGCCAGCAGTCCGCCGGGACAGGGTTTAAACACCATATATTTT. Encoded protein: CASSPPGQGLNTIYF.

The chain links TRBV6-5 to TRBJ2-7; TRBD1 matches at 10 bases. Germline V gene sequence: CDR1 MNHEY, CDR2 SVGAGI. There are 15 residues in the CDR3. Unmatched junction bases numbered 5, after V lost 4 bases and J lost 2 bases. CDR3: CASSSDRGRTYEQYF. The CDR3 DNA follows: TGTGCCAGCAGTTCCGACAGGGGGCGAACCTACGAGCAGTACTTC.